This T cell receptor beta chain was found in a study of T cell clonality in common variable immunodeficiency. Unmatched junction bases numbered 13, after V lost 4 bases and J lost 0 bases. Germline V gene lookup returns CDR1 DFQATT and CDR2 SNEGSKA (reference sequence). The CDR3 is made up of 19 amino acids. This clone was picked up many times. With the read ending 3 residues before the CDR3 end, the germline J gene is used to fill in that end. Control and CVID samples contributed equal amounts of genomic DNA. Profiling relied on immunoSEQ multiplex PCR, and the TCRdb table lists in-frame clones only, not all of them. The sample includes some 40,000 clones, none of them occurring once.

The TCR comes from a person aged 18-69 years in good health. The source material was peripheral blood mononuclear cells. The rearrangement joins TRBV20-1 to TRBJ2-7; 15 nucleotides agree with TRBD2. The CDR3 DNA, read in part, is TGCAGTGCTACCTTACCGGGACTAGCGGGAGGACAGAGCTCCTACGAG. Amino acid sequence: CSATLPGLAGGQSSYE. The complete CDR3 protein is CSATLPGLAGGQSSYEQYF.